This T cell receptor beta chain was identified in a study of tumor-infiltrating lymphocytes in oesophageal squamous cell carcinoma. TCRdb fed the PCR reads into MiXCR, producing one record per CDR3 protein. The sample consists of 9,000 to 13,000 distinct CDR3 sequences, around 54% of them appearing once. The sample comprised esophageal tumor tissue. This TCR derives from a female donor with esophageal squamous cell carcinoma.

CDR3 sequence: CASSLAGGDTQYF. CDR3 nucleotide sequence: TGTGCCAGCAGCTTAGCGGGGGGAGATACGCAGTATTTT. J is TRBJ2-3 and V is TRBV7-6; TRBD2 might be the D (6 bases). CDR3 size: 13 residues. V lost 0 bases, J lost 5 bases, and 6 bases lay in between. Germline V lookup: CDR1 SGHVS, CDR2 FNYEAQ.